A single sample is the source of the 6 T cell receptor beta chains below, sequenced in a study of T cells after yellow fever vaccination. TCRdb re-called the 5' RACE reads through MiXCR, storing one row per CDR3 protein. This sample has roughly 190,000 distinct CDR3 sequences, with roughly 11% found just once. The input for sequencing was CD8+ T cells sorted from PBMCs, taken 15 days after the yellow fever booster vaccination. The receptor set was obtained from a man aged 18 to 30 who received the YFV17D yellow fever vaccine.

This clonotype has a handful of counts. CDR3 nucleotide sequence: TGTGCCAGCAGTTCCTTACACAATGAGCAGTTCTTC. Its translation is CASSSLHNEQFF. This chain joins TRBV27 and TRBJ2-1; D call uncertain. Germline CDR1 and CDR2: MNHEY and SMNVEV (reference sequence). V shed 4 bases and J shed 5 bases, with 6 bases lying between them. This CDR3 has 12 residues.

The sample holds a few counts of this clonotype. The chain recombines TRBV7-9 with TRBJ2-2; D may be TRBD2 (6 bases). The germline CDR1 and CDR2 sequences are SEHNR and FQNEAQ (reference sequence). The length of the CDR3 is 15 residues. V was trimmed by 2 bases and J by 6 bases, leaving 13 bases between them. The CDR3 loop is CASSLSPRGSGELFF. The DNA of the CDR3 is TGTGCCAGCAGCTTATCGCCACGGGGGTCCGGGGAGCTGTTTTTT. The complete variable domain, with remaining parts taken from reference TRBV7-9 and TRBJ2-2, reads DTGVSQNPRHKITKRGQNVTFRCDPISEHNRLYWYRQTLGQGPEFLTYFQNEAQLEKSRLLSDRFSAERPKGSFSTLEIQRTEQGDSAMYLCASSLSPRGSGELFFGEGSRLTVL.

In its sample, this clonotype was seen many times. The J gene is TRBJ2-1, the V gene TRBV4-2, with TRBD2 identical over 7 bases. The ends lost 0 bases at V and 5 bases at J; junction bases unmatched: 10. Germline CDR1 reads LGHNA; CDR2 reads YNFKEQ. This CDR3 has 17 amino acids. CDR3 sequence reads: CASSQDPLSGANNEQFF. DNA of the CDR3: TGTGCCAGCAGCCAAGATCCCTTGAGCGGGGCTAACAATGAGCAGTTCTTC.

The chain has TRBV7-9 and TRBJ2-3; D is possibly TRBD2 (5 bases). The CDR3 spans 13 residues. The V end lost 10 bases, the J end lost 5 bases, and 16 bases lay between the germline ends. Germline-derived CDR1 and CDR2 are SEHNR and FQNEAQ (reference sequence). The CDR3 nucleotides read TGTGCCACCGCCTCGCTGGGAGAAGATACGCAGTATTTT. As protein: CATASLGEDTQYF.

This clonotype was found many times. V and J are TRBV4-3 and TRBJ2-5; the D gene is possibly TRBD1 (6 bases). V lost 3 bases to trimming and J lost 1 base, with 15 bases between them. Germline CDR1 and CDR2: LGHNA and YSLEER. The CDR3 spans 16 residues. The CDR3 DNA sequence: TGCGCCAGCAGCCAGAGGGTGGGGGCCCCCCAAGAGACCCAGTACTTC. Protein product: CASSQRVGAPQETQYF.

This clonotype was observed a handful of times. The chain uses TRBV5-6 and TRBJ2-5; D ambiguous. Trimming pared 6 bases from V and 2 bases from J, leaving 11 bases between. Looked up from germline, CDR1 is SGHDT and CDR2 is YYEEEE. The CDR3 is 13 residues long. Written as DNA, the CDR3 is TGTGCCAGCACCGACTGGGGACAAGAGACCCAGTACTTC. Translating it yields CASTDWGQETQYF. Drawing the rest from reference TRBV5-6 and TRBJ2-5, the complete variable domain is DAGVTQSPTHLIKTRGQQVTLRCSPKSGHDTVSWYQQALGQGPQFIFQYYEEEERQRGNFPDRFSGHQFPNYSSELNVNALLLGDSALYLCASTDWGQETQYFGPGTRLLVL.